Described below is a single T cell receptor (beta chain) sequence and its context. The antigen is undetermined. UMIs were added to TCR cDNA along with a universal primer site when it was made by 5'RACE template switching. TCRdb called the 5' RACE reads again in MiXCR, with one record for every CDR3 protein. The data contain 400,000 or so distinct CDR3 sequences, 18% of them singletons. These data belong to a study of T cells after yellow fever vaccination. Germline CDR1 SSHAT, CDR2 FNYEAQ (reference sequence). CDR3 size: 15 residues. The trim removed 1 base at V and 5 bases at J, leaving 6 bases unmatched. Findings of the study overall: In FACS-sorted repertoires, abundant clonotypes from the bulk population could appear as contaminants. Compared with primary, the secondary response was weaker and peaked at day 5, not 15. Post-booster repertoires contained most primary-vaccination clones again (96% CD4, 88% CD8).

This chain joins TRBV7-7 and TRBJ2-3; 7 bases match TRBD2. Sequencing used PBMCs, obtained before the yellow fever booster vaccination. The TCR originated in a man between 18 and 29 years old who received the YFV17D yellow fever vaccine. The CDR3 spells CASSLGGGGGDTQYF. The CDR3 DNA reads TGTGCCAGCAGCTTAGGCGGCGGGGGTGGAGATACGCAGTATTTT.